This T cell receptor (beta chain) was sequenced during a study of T cells expressing NK-cell markers. Study details: All TCR beta repertoires analysed originated from sorted CD3+CD56+NKG2C+, CD3+CD56+NKG2C- and CD3+CD56-NKG2C+ T cells. With respect to HCMV, most of the eight sequenced donors were seropositive, and one was seronegative. Study results and caveats: Dominant NKG2C+ clonotypes made up about 1.0-7.0% of CD8+ T cells in over five donors.

Scientists made TCR beta cDNA using 5'RACE template switching with UMIs. From its re-call of the 5' RACE reads, TCRdb lists each CDR3 protein once, without DNA. This sample's table reports fewer than 400,000 distinct CDR3 sequences. The CDR3 has 12 amino acids. Germline V gene lookup returns CDR1 DFQATT and CDR2 SNEGSKA (reference sequence). A note on this clonotype: Its specificity is not known.

Sequencing was done on a sample of blood T cells: a sorted CD56 or NKG2C T cell subset, CD4+ or CD8+ T cells, or bulk PBMC T cells (not recorded which). The source is a woman between 45 and 65 years old in good health. This chain joins TRBV20-1 and TRBJ2-5. The CDR3 reads CSAPQQQETQYF.